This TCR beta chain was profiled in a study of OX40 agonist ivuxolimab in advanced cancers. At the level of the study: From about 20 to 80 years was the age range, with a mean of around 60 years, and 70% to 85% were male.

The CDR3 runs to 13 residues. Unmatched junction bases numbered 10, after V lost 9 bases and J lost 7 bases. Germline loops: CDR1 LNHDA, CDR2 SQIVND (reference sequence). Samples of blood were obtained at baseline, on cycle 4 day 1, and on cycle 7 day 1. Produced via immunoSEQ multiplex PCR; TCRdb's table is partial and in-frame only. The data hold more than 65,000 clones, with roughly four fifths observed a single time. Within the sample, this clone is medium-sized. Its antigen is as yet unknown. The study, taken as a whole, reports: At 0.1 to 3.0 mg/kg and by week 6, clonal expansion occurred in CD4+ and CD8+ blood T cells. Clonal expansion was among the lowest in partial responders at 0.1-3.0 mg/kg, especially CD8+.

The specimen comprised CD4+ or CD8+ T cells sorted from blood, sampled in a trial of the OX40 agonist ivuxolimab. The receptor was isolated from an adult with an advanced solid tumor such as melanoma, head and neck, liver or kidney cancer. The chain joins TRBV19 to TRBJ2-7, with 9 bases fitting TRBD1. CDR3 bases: TGTGCCAGCGGTGGACAGGGGTCGATAGAGCAGTACTTC. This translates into CASGGQGSIEQYF.